Below are 20 T cell receptor beta chains sequenced from a single sample in a study of cytotoxic CD8 clonotypes in ibrutinib-treated CLL. The table came from immunoSEQ multiplex PCR; TCRdb's copy has only in-frame clones and leaves some out. Among 65,000 to 80,000 clones listed, 70% to 90% were seen once. The input for sequencing was PBMCs, taken after 24 months of ibrutinib treatment. These receptors all stem from a human donor with chronic lymphocytic leukemia.

This chain connects TRBV7-3 to TRBJ2-3; D possibly corresponds to TRBD1 (5 bases). Trimming pared 5 bases from V and 3 bases from J, leaving 21 bases between. Germline V gene data show CDR1 as SGHTA and CDR2 as FQGTGA. CDR3 length: 17 amino acids. The DNA for the CDR3 is TGTGCCAGCAGCCCTCGAGGTTTGACAGAAGGGACAGATACGCAGTATTTT. This gives the protein CASSPRGLTEGTDTQYF.

This chain links TRBV19 with TRBJ1-1; 8 positions agree with TRBD1. The germline gives CDR1 LNHDA, CDR2 SQIVND (reference sequence). J was trimmed by 5 bases and V by 9 bases; bases with no gene match: 17. This CDR3 contains 16 residues. CDR3 DNA: TGTGCCAGCCGACTCCAGGGGGCACGTGGGGTAACTGAAGCTTTCTTT. This gives the protein CASRLQGARGVTEAFF. Complete variable domain (other parts from reference TRBV19 and TRBJ1-1): DGGITQSPKYLFRKEGQNVTLSCEQNLNHDAMYWYRQDPGQGLRLIYYSQIVNDFQKGDIAEGYSVSREKKESFPLTVTSAQKNPTAFYLCASRLQGARGVTEAFFGQGTRLTVV.

The CDR3 loop reads CASSLGGRYNEQFF. CDR3 in DNA: TGTGCCAGCAGCTTAGGAGGAAGATACAATGAGCAGTTCTTC. The chain carries TRBV11-2 and TRBJ2-1, with D unclear. The CDR3 runs 14 residues. Germline loops: CDR1 SGHAT, CDR2 FQNNGV. V was pared by 1 base and J by 4 bases, with 8 bases between.

The V call is TRBV30, the J call TRBJ1-5; TRBD1 might be the D (6 bases). Trimming took off 2 bases at V and 11 bases at J, with 10 bases between the two ends. The CDR3 has 11 amino acids. Germline V lookup: CDR1 GTSNPN, CDR2 SVGIG (reference sequence). DNA for the CDR3: TGTGCCTGGAGTTCAGGGGCAGCCCAGCATTTT. Residues: CAWSSGAAQHF.

The V gene is TRBV7-9, the J gene TRBJ2-3; D possibly uses TRBD1 or TRBD2 (7 bases each). With 4 bases removed from V and 4 bases from J, the gap between germline ends came to 21 bases. In germline, CDR1 is SEHNR, CDR2 FQNEAQ (reference sequence). CDR3 length: 17 amino acids. The CDR3 bases are TGTGCCAGCAGCTCTCGTATGGGGAGGGGGCTCGCAGATACGCAGTATTTT. Translating gives CASSSRMGRGLADTQYF.

The chain combines TRBV7-2 with TRBJ2-5, with no clear D. Germline V lookup: CDR1 SGHTA, CDR2 FQGNSA. There are 18 residues in the CDR3. The V and J ends lost 1 base and 7 bases respectively, with 25 bases between them. The CDR3 DNA follows: TGTGCCAGCAGCTTAGTAGTAACGGACGGCCCTCAAGAGAGGACCCAGTACTTC. Its protein is CASSLVVTDGPQERTQYF.

J is TRBJ1-4 and V is TRBV4-3; a weak D match, TRBD1 (5 bases). V lost 0 bases to trimming and J lost 8 bases, with 16 bases between them. Germline V gene data show CDR1 as LGHNA and CDR2 as YSLEER. This CDR3 comprises 16 residues. Here the CDR3 DNA reads TGCGCCAGCAGCCAAGAACTTATCAGGGCAGGGGAAAAACTGTTTTTT. Its translation: CASSQELIRAGEKLFF.

The genes are TRBV7-3 and TRBJ2-3, with 7 nucleotides matching TRBD2. V shed 2 bases and J 4 bases; nucleotides not matched to a gene: 9. Germline assignment: CDR1 SGHTA and CDR2 FQGTGA. The CDR3 spans 16 residues. The CDR3 bases are TGTGCCAGCAGCTTAGGGGAAGCGGGAAGGGCAGATACGCAGTATTTT. This encodes CASSLGEAGRADTQYF.

The rearrangement links TRBV5-1 to TRBJ2-1; 7 bases agree with TRBD2. V gave up 0 bases and J gave up 7 bases; unmatched junction bases: 7. Germline values: CDR1 SGHRS, CDR2 YFSETQ. The CDR3 length is 15 residues. The CDR3 coding sequence is TGCGCCAGCAGCTTGGGTAGCGGGTATGAGAATGAGCAGTTCTTC. Its protein product is CASSLGSGYENEQFF.

The rearrangement uses TRBV29-1 and TRBJ2-1; 11 bases line up with TRBD2. This CDR3 region has 15 residues. Germline V lookup: CDR1 SQVTM, CDR2 ANQGSEA. V dropped 6 bases and J dropped 8; count of bases not matched to a gene: 12. The CDR3 loop reads CSVKIAGGPMDEQFF. The CDR3, as DNA: TGCAGCGTCAAAATAGCGGGAGGGCCCATGGATGAGCAGTTCTTC.

This sequence joins TRBV6-5 and TRBJ2-7; a possible D gene is TRBD2 (6 bases). The CDR3 sequence is 15 residues long. Trimming stripped 0 bases from V and 3 bases from J, with 12 bases between. Germline CDR1 and CDR2: MNHEY and SVGAGI. The CDR3 protein is CASSYSAGTHYEQYF. CDR3 in DNA: TGTGCCAGCAGTTACTCGGCGGGAACCCACTACGAGCAGTACTTC.

The gene calls are TRBV6-6 and TRBJ2-1; 7 bases line up with TRBD2. This CDR3 has 16 amino acids. The V gene end was trimmed by 5 bases and the J gene end by 5 bases; junction bases not matched to a gene: 12. The germline gives CDR1 MNHNY, CDR2 SVGAGI (reference sequence). The CDR3 coding sequence is TGTGCCAGCAGTCTCCCCCGCGGGGAGGGGAACAATGAGCAGTTCTTC. The encoded protein is CASSLPRGEGNNEQFF.

Only a few counts were recorded for this clone. This chain connects TRBV5-4 to TRBJ2-1; the match to TRBD2 covers 10 bases. There are 15 residues in the CDR3. In germline, CDR1 is SGHNT, CDR2 YYREEE (reference sequence). The ends lost 0 bases at V and 5 bases at J; junction bases unmatched: 2. CDR3 protein: CASSLGTSGNNEQFF. For the CDR3, the DNA is TGTGCCAGCAGCTTGGGGACTAGCGGCAACAATGAGCAGTTCTTC.

The chain carries TRBV13 and TRBJ2-3, with a weak D call TRBD2 (5 bases). Deletions cut 5 bases from V and 1 base from J, with 16 bases between. Germline V gene lookup returns CDR1 PRHDT and CDR2 FYEKMQ (reference sequence). This CDR3 comprises 16 residues. Here the CDR3 DNA reads TGTGCCAGCAGCCCTTGGACTTCCCTTGGCACAGATACGCAGTATTTT. Its translation is CASSPWTSLGTDTQYF.

The V gene is TRBV11-2, the J gene TRBJ1-3; possible D gene TRBD1, 6 bases. Germline CDR1 is SGHAT and CDR2 is FQNNGV. Trimming shortened V by 4 bases and J by 3 bases, and 19 bases separated the two germline ends. This CDR3 is built from 17 residues. The CDR3 here is CASSYAPGGPIGNTIYF. The CDR3 coding sequence is TGTGCCAGCAGCTACGCCCCGGGGGGGCCGATTGGAAACACCATATATTTT.

The chain employs TRBV5-4 and TRBJ2-3; D perhaps matches TRBD1 (6 bases). Looked up from germline, CDR1 is SGHNT and CDR2 is YYREEE (reference sequence). This CDR3 comprises 14 residues. With 4 bases removed from V and 5 bases from J, the gap between germline ends came to 14 bases. CDR3 in DNA: TGTGCCAGCAGCCCTACAGGGAGAGAAGATACGCAGTATTTT. Translation: CASSPTGREDTQYF.

This clone has a single count. The chain uses TRBV15 and TRBJ1-2, with TRBD1 matching over 7 bases. This CDR3 comprises 17 residues. V was clipped by 1 base and J by 4 bases; unmatched bases: 12. Germline V gene lookup returns CDR1 LNHNV and CDR2 YYDKDF (reference sequence). This CDR3 reads CATSRGEDRRGLYGYTF. The CDR3 DNA sequence: TGTGCCACCAGCAGAGGGGAGGACAGGCGAGGCCTCTATGGCTACACCTTC. Full variable domain (outside the CDR3, taken from reference TRBV15 and TRBJ1-2): DAMVIQNPRYQVTQFGKPVTLSCSQTLNHNVMYWYQQKSSQAPKLLFHYYDKDFNNEADTPDNFQSRRPNTSFCFLDIRSPGLGDTAMYLCATSRGEDRRGLYGYTFGSGTRLTVV.

The chain links TRBV9 to TRBJ2-3; a weak D match, TRBD2 (5 bases). This CDR3 comprises 12 residues. From germline, CDR1 is SGDLS and CDR2 YYNGEE. V lost 3 bases, J lost 5 bases, and 7 bases lay in between. The CDR3 here is CASSEAGDTQYF. In nucleotides, the CDR3 is TGTGCCAGCAGCGAGGCGGGAGATACGCAGTATTTT.

Only one count was recorded for this clone. The V call is TRBV7-2, the J call TRBJ2-3, with D uncertain. Per the germline V gene, CDR1 is SGHTA and CDR2 is FQGNSA. This CDR3 region has 13 residues. V was clipped by 5 bases and J by 3 bases, with 9 bases between them. The CDR3 reads CASSISRTDTQYF. In DNA, the CDR3 is TGTGCCAGCAGCATTAGCCGGACAGATACGCAGTATTTT.

This clone turned up a few times. This chain uses TRBV19 with TRBJ2-1; 10 bases match TRBD1. Germline V gene data show CDR1 as LNHDA and CDR2 as SQIVND (reference sequence). Trimming took 6 bases from V and 6 from J; bases not matched to a gene: 8. This CDR3 is 15 amino acids long. The chain's CDR3 is CASSLTGGDGNEQFF. The DNA of the CDR3 is TGTGCCAGTAGCCTGACAGGGGGCGATGGCAATGAGCAGTTCTTC.